This entry features one TCR beta chain sequence. No cognate antigen has been identified for it. No base quality information exists; no much larger clone differs at one position. Only healthy Caucasian donors were included. Three pairs of female monozygotic twins, all aged roughly 18 to 29 years, were included in the twin cohort. CD4+ and CD8+ T cell populations were isolated with positive isolation kits from Invitrogen. Looking up the germline V gene yields CDR1 SNHLY and CDR2 FYNNEI. Spanning cysteine to phenylalanine, the CDR3 consists of 17 amino acids. Just CDR3 DNA is preserved here, 51 bases in frame from base 1. Trimmed from V: 9 bases; trimmed from J: 0 bases; junction bases lacking a gene match: 14. This sample is part of a study of identical twins listed by TCRdb under 2016. Concerning the study at large: TCR alpha and beta repertoires from monozygotic twins, unrelated adults of various ages and cord blood were deep-sequenced to test whether fetal clonotypes persist. Replicate twin experiments were performed at different times using different library preparation protocols to rule out contamination.

To prepare the library, 5' RACE was applied. Reads for this sample came from an Illumina HiSeq 2000. A universal primer binding site was introduced by template switching, and a unique molecular identifier was present in the final cDNA, enabling accurate counting of TCR cDNA molecules. First-strand cDNA for TCR alpha and beta chains was synthesized from specific primers in the conserved constant-segment region. To control for contamination, every cDNA library was double barcoded, receiving both a SMART-Mk sample barcode and Illumina barcodes. Two successive PCR steps introduced TruSeq adapter sequences along with Illumina sample barcodes. TCR alpha and beta cDNA libraries were sequenced on the Illumina HiSeq platform with custom primers. As for the authors' bioinformatics: Raw reads were processed with MiGEC to extract unique molecular identifiers, and MiXCR was used to determine CDR3 positions. Recombination models were inferred per individual with the repgenHMM and IGoR tools using an EM algorithm. The tcR package in R was used for shared clonotype analysis, with sharing normalized by the product of cloneset sizes. To study raw recombination free of thymic and clonal selection effects, out-of-frame nonproductive sequences were analyzed. The public reads were run again by TCRdb, first through fastp at Q25 and then through MiXCR, and only productive beta chains were kept. CDR3 protein duplicates are merged, each entry listing the most common genes and DNA. TCRdb, rather than the study authors, made the V and J calls. A total of about 340,000 distinct CDR3 sequences appear in this sample, 12% of them only once. The ten top clones hold around 7.2% of the sample.

Points the paper makes about the study in general: The excess sharing between twins in beta out-of-frame sequences was weaker because fewer shared sequences reduced the signal-to-noise ratio. Zero-insertion analyses could be partly confounded by invariant T cells such as MAIT and iNKT, though diverse VJ usage argued against such confounding for most clonotypes. Compared with coincidental sharing between unrelated individuals, out-of-frame TCR alpha sequences shared between twins showed an excess of sequences with low generation probability. Because the same donors could not be followed over many years, the conclusions relied on cross-sectional statistical analysis. Abundant cord blood beta clonotypes had fewer insertions, young adult naive repertoires showed a similar but weaker trend, and memory repertoires showed no such trend. Out-of-frame TCR alpha sharing in monozygotic twins was systematically underestimated by recombination models, whereas sharing between unrelated individuals was in agreement with the recombination models.

The same sample was also used in a study of yellow fever vaccine responses in identical twins. As the second study states: The authors reported that the T cell response to vaccination in identical twins appeared partly convergent and partly personalized. The study precisely tracked vaccine-responding T cell clones in identical twins.

This chain is built from TRBV2 and TRBJ2-3, with 8 bases in between that match TRBD2. The sequencing input was CD8+ T cells sorted from blood. The origin of this receptor is a woman aged 18 to 35 in good health. The base sequence is TGTGCCAGTCCTCTCCCTCGTCCGGGAGGGAGCACAGATACGCAGTATTTT. This encodes CASPLPRPGGSTDTQYF.